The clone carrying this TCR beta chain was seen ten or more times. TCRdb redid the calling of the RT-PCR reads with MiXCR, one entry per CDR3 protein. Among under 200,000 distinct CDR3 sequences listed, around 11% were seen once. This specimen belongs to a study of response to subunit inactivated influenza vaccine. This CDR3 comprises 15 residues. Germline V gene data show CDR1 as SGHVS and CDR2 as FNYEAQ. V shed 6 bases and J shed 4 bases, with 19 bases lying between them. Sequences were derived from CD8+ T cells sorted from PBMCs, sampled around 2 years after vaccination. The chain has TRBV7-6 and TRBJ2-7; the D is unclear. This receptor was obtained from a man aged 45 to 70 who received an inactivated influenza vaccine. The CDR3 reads CASSGDVRRSYEQYF. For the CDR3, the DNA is TGTGCCAGCAGTGGCGATGTGCGGAGATCATACGAGCAGTACTTC.